What follows are 16 T cell receptor beta chains derived from one specimen sequenced in a study of T-cell reconstitution after alpha-beta-depleted transplantation in children. Using unique molecular identifiers, the investigators prepared the TCRbeta library. TCRdb used MiXCR to reprocess the PCR reads, holding one entry per CDR3 protein. The sample lists almost 500,000 distinct CDR3 sequences; under 15% were seen once. Sequencing was performed on PBMCs from the stem cell graft donor, taken from the stem cell graft. The receptors come from a human donor who donated a stem cell graft to a child with combined immunodeficiency.

The rearrangement joins TRBV19 to TRBJ2-1; TRBD1 aligns across 9 bases. V was pared by 6 bases and J by 2 bases, with 8 bases of the junction left unmatched. Germline CDR1 and CDR2: LNHDA and SQIVND (reference sequence). CDR3 length: 16 residues. The CDR3 reads CASRDLRDRAYNEQFF. DNA of the CDR3: TGTGCCAGTAGGGATCTACGGGACAGGGCCTACAATGAGCAGTTCTTC.

In its sample, this clonotype was seen a few times. J is TRBJ2-1 and V is TRBV7-2; no clear D. In germline, CDR1 is SGHTA, CDR2 FQGNSA. The CDR3 contains 14 residues. The germline V and J ends were trimmed by 1 base and 5 bases, with 9 bases remaining between them. The CDR3 sequence: CASSLGNLNNEQFF. CDR3 nucleotides: TGTGCCAGCAGCTTAGGGAATCTCAACAATGAGCAGTTCTTC.

There are many counts of this clonotype. The chain combines TRBV5-1 with TRBJ2-2; perhaps TRBD1 as D (6 bases). CDR3 length equals 15 residues. CDR1 SGHRS and CDR2 YFSETQ come from the germline V gene. Trimming took 5 bases from V and 0 from J, leaving 11 bases between them. The CDR3 DNA reads TGCGCCAGCAGTAATGGGGGCTCGAACACCGGGGAGCTGTTTTTT. This translates into CASSNGGSNTGELFF.

This chain links TRBV18 with TRBJ2-7; TRBD2 agrees at 7 bases. Germline lookup yields CDR1 KGHSH and CDR2 LQKENI. The CDR3 runs to 15 residues. The junction had 9 bases not matched to a gene; V was cut back by 4 bases and J by 3 bases. CDR3 protein: CASSRREGKGYEQYF. CDR3 sequence (DNA): TGTGCCAGCTCACGGAGGGAGGGTAAGGGCTACGAGCAGTACTTC.

At least ten counts were recorded for this clonotype. The chain is built from TRBV20-1 and TRBJ2-7, with TRBD2 matching over 15 bases. Germline V CDR1 and CDR2: DFQATT, SNEGSKA (reference sequence). CDR3 length: 15 amino acids. The V and J ends lost 1 base and 5 bases, in that order; junction bases with no gene match: 3. This CDR3 is CSARVGTSGRNEQYF. The CDR3, as DNA: TGCAGTGCTAGAGTCGGGACTAGCGGGAGGAACGAGCAGTACTTC.

This clonotype was recorded a few times. CDR3 bases: TGTGCCACCAGCCTGGGGGCCTCTGGAAACACCATATATTTT. It is translated as CATSLGASGNTIYF. The J gene is TRBJ1-3, the V gene TRBV15; D is possibly TRBD1 (6 bases). In germline, CDR1 is LNHNV, CDR2 YYDKDF (reference sequence). Deletions cut 5 bases from V and 0 bases from J, with 8 bases between. The CDR3 contains 14 residues. Full variable domain (rest looked up from reference TRBV15 and TRBJ1-3): DAMVIQNPRYQVTQFGKPVTLSCSQTLNHNVMYWYQQKSSQAPKLLFHYYDKDFNNEADTPDNFQSRRPNTSFCFLDIRSPGLGDTAMYLCATSLGASGNTIYFGEGSWLTVV.

In this sample, this clonotype turned up many times. This chain links TRBV9 with TRBJ1-1; a weak D match, TRBD1 (6 bases). This CDR3 spans 16 amino acids. Germline lookup yields CDR1 SGDLS and CDR2 YYNGEE. V lost 5 bases and J lost 2, with 19 bases in between. CDR3 protein: CASRPFPTGRNTEAFF. The CDR3 DNA is TGTGCCAGCAGACCTTTTCCGACAGGCCGAAACACTGAAGCTTTCTTT.

This clonotype was counted many times. The chain couples TRBV19 to TRBJ2-1; D might be TRBD2 (7 bases). The CDR3 runs to 14 residues. V lost 11 bases to trimming and J lost 0 bases, with 14 bases between them. Germline assignment: CDR1 LNHDA and CDR2 SQIVND (reference sequence). The CDR3 is CASRGGPSYNEQFF. Here the CDR3 DNA reads TGTGCCTCTAGGGGGGGCCCCTCCTACAATGAGCAGTTCTTC.

This clonotype was seen ten or more times. V and J are TRBV30 and TRBJ2-2; 8 nucleotides agree with TRBD2. CDR3 length: 20 residues. The ends lost 0 bases at V and 5 bases at J; junction bases unmatched: 20. Germline CDR1 and CDR2: GTSNPN and SVGIG (reference sequence). DNA of the CDR3: TGTGCCTGGAGTGTACTATCCCCTACTTTACTAGCGGAGAAGACCGGGGAGCTGTTTTTT. This translates into CAWSVLSPTLLAEKTGELFF.

This clonotype has only one observation. DNA for the CDR3: TGTGCCAGCAGCTTAGAACAGGGGCGCTTCACCGGGGAGCTGTTTTTT. Residues: CASSLEQGRFTGELFF. The chain carries TRBV13 and TRBJ2-2, with 7 bases fitting TRBD1. CDR3 length equals 16 residues. The germline V gene has CDR1 PRHDT and CDR2 FYEKMQ (reference sequence). V trimming: 1 base; J trimming: 4 bases; junction bases outside the gene matches: 6.

This clonotype was detected only a few times. The rearrangement uses TRBV6-5 and TRBJ2-1, with 9 bases fitting TRBD2. This CDR3 comprises 17 residues. The germline V gene encodes CDR1 MNHEY and CDR2 SVGAGI. The V segment lost 0 bases and the J segment 10 bases; nucleotides outside the gene matches: 13. CDR3 nucleotide sequence: TGTGCCAGCAGTTACTCGAGCTGGCGGGAGGGCCACGGGGAGCAGTTCTTC. It specifies CASSYSSWREGHGEQFF.

This clonotype was detected only a few times. J is TRBJ2-7 and V is TRBV7-6, with a weak D call TRBD1 (6 bases). Germline V CDR1 and CDR2: SGHVS, FNYEAQ. CDR3 length: 17 residues. The germline V and J ends were trimmed by 5 bases and 4 bases, with 24 bases remaining between them. The CDR3 DNA reads as TGTGCCAGCAGCCCCATGGGGGCTAGAGGGCCTCATTACGAGCAGTACTTC. Translation: CASSPMGARGPHYEQYF.

This chain's CDR3 is CASSFGTGLWTQYF. As DNA, the CDR3 is TGTGCCAGCAGTTTCGGGACAGGGCTATGGACGCAGTATTTT. The chain links TRBV27 to TRBJ2-3; 9 bases are a match to TRBD1. The CDR3 sequence is 14 residues long. The germline gives CDR1 MNHEY, CDR2 SMNVEV (reference sequence). The V gene end was trimmed by 3 bases and the J gene end by 9 bases; junction bases not matched to a gene: 7.

The V gene is TRBV20-1, the J gene TRBJ1-1; unclear D gene. The length of the CDR3 is 12 residues. The V gene lost 6 bases and the J gene lost 4 bases, with 12 bases spanning the gap. Per the germline V gene, CDR1 is DFQATT and CDR2 is SNEGSKA (reference sequence). As DNA, the CDR3 is TGCAGTGCGATACCGCCGCTCACTGAAGCTTTCTTT. Amino acids: CSAIPPLTEAFF.

This chain connects TRBV6-2 or TRBV6-3 to TRBJ2-3; 8 nucleotides line up with TRBD2. The CDR3 contains 18 residues. Germline V gene data show CDR1 as MNHEY and CDR2 as SVGEGT. V shed 1 base, J shed 5 bases, and the junction held 14 bases outside the gene matches. This CDR3 is CASSYYLYVGRAIDTQYF. The CDR3 DNA reads as TGTGCCAGCAGTTACTACCTATATGTCGGGAGGGCCATAGATACGCAGTATTTT.

This clonotype showed up just a few times. The genes are TRBV5-6 and TRBJ2-1; 14 bases line up with TRBD2. The germline gives CDR1 SGHDT, CDR2 YYEEEE. V was pared by 2 bases and J by 7 bases, with 5 bases of the junction left unmatched. The CDR3 is 16 residues long. The CDR3 spells CASSFRLAGGMNEQFF. The DNA for the CDR3 is TGTGCCAGCAGCTTTAGACTAGCGGGAGGGATGAATGAGCAGTTCTTC.